A single sample gave rise to the 13 T cell receptor beta chains below, sequenced in a study of response to subunit inactivated influenza vaccine. TCRdb used MiXCR to reprocess the RT-PCR reads, holding one entry per CDR3 protein. Among over 150,000 distinct CDR3 sequences listed, roughly 10% were seen once. The sample was CD8+ T cells sorted from PBMCs, taken around 25 months after vaccination. The receptors come from a man aged 50-75 years who received an inactivated influenza vaccine.

This clonotype occurred a few times. This chain connects TRBV28 to TRBJ2-1; TRBD1 or TRBD2 may be the D gene (5 bases each). The germline gives CDR1 MDHEN, CDR2 SYDVKM. The length of the CDR3 is 15 residues. The V and J ends lost 6 bases and 7 bases respectively, with 19 bases between them. CDR3: CASSPPGTRGNEQFF. In DNA form, the CDR3 reads TGTGCCAGCAGCCCCCCAGGGACCCGAGGGAATGAGCAGTTCTTC. The full variable domain, completed using reference TRBV28 and TRBJ2-1, is DVKVTQSSRYLVKRTGEKVFLECVQDMDHENMFWYRQDPGLGLRLIYFSYDVKMKEKGDIPEGYSVSREKKERFSLILESASTNQTSMYLCASSPPGTRGNEQFFGPGTRLTVL.

The table lists this clonotype with many counts. V usage is TRBV7-9 and J usage is TRBJ2-5; TRBD2 might be the D (6 bases). Germline V CDR1 and CDR2: SEHNR, FQNEAQ (reference sequence). This CDR3 is built from 13 residues. V was shortened by 6 bases and J by 5 bases, with 13 bases between the two germline ends. Here the CDR3 reads CASRSGGRETQYF. Here the CDR3 DNA reads TGTGCCAGCAGGTCCGGGGGTCGGGAGACCCAGTACTTC.

There are a few counts of this clonotype. V usage is TRBV4-3 and J usage is TRBJ2-1, with 11 bases lining up with TRBD2. V lost 3 bases and J lost 7; bases outside the gene matches: 5. Germline V gene sequence: CDR1 LGHNA, CDR2 YSLEER. The length of the CDR3 is 15 residues. The CDR3 DNA reads TGCGCCAGCAGCCAGGGACTAGCGGTGATTAATGAGCAGTTCTTC. It codes for CASSQGLAVINEQFF.

This clonotype came up a few times. The CDR3, as DNA: TGCAGCGTTGAGCTAGTACCAGATACGCAGTATTTT. Translated, it gives CSVELVPDTQYF. V usage is TRBV29-1 and J usage is TRBJ2-3; D uncertain. The germline CDR1 and CDR2 sequences are SQVTM and ANQGSEA. V gave up 3 bases and J gave up 4 bases, with 8 bases separating them. There are 12 residues in the CDR3.

The chain has TRBV7-8 and TRBJ2-7; D ambiguous. V was cut by 5 bases and J by 1 base, with 21 bases left in between. CDR3 length: 17 amino acids. The V gene's germline CDR1 is SGHVS and CDR2 FQNEAQ. The CDR3 nucleotides are TGTGCCAGCAGCCCCAGCCAGCCCAAAAGAGAATCCTACGAGCAGTACTTC. Translated: CASSPSQPKRESYEQYF.

This clonotype was seen a handful of times. The rearrangement links TRBV4-1 to TRBJ2-1; 10 bases fit TRBD1. The CDR3 totals 15 residues. V shed 4 bases and J 5 bases; nucleotides not matched to a gene: 5. Germline assignment: CDR1 MGHRA and CDR2 YSYEKL. CDR3 residues: CASSPGTGVDNEQFF. The CDR3 DNA reads as TGCGCCAGCAGCCCCGGGACAGGGGTCGACAATGAGCAGTTCTTC.

This clonotype came up a few times. The V and J genes are TRBV20-1 and TRBJ2-7; TRBD2 matches 12 bases. The CDR3 sequence is 17 residues long. Germline V gives CDR1 DFQATT, CDR2 SNEGSKA (reference sequence). The V and J ends lost 0 bases and 5 bases, in that order; junction bases with no gene match: 11. CDR3 amino acids: CSARDPLAGGVGDEQYF. CDR3 DNA: TGCAGTGCTAGAGATCCACTAGCGGGAGGCGTGGGAGACGAGCAGTACTTC.

The chain couples TRBV6-1 to TRBJ1-1; unclear D gene. Germline assignment: CDR1 MNHNS and CDR2 SASEGT. The CDR3 spans 14 residues. V dropped 6 bases and J dropped 4 bases, with 15 bases sitting between them. This CDR3 reads CASSLGPWGTEAFF. CDR3 bases: TGTGCCAGCAGCCTCGGTCCCTGGGGCACTGAAGCTTTCTTT.

This clonotype showed up just a few times. This CDR3 is CSARDGGYGTYEQYF. CDR3 bases: TGCAGTGCTAGAGATGGGGGTTACGGGACCTACGAGCAGTACTTC. The rearrangement links TRBV20-1 to TRBJ2-7, with D perhaps matching TRBD1 or TRBD2 (5 bases each). Germline assignment: CDR1 DFQATT and CDR2 SNEGSKA (reference sequence). The germline V and J ends were trimmed by 0 bases and 2 bases, with 14 bases remaining between them. The CDR3 consists of 15 residues.

The chain has TRBV4-2 and TRBJ2-5; D may be TRBD1 or TRBD2 (5 bases each). Trimming shortened V by 1 base and J by 3 bases, and 9 bases separated the two germline ends. The CDR3 loop spans 14 amino acids. Germline V gene lookup returns CDR1 LGHNA and CDR2 YNFKEQ. Here the CDR3 DNA reads TGTGCCAGCAGCCAAGTTTTGGGGGAAGAGACCCAGTACTTC. This encodes CASSQVLGEETQYF.

This clonotype came up many times. The chain links TRBV20-1 to TRBJ2-1; D uncertain. This CDR3 is 14 amino acids long. Germline lookup yields CDR1 DFQATT and CDR2 SNEGSKA (reference sequence). Trimming removed 0 bases at V and 3 bases at J, with 9 bases between. This CDR3 reads CSARDEQNYNEQFF. The CDR3 DNA follows: TGCAGTGCTAGAGATGAACAGAACTACAATGAGCAGTTCTTC.

This clonotype was counted a few times. V usage is TRBV7-2 and J usage is TRBJ1-3; 9 bases align to TRBD1. After removal of 5 bases from V and 3 bases from J, the junction contained 5 bases not matched to a gene. This CDR3 spans 15 amino acids. The germline CDR1 and CDR2 sequences are SGHTA and FQGNSA. The DNA for the CDR3 is TGTGCCAGCAGCAGGGACAGGGCTAGTGGAAACACCATATATTTT. The encoded protein is CASSRDRASGNTIYF.

There are many counts of this clonotype. This chain's CDR3 is CASRGLPAYEQYF. The DNA for the CDR3 is TGTGCCAGCAGAGGACTTCCAGCCTACGAGCAGTACTTC. The gene calls are TRBV7-9 and TRBJ2-7; tentatively, D is TRBD2 (5 bases). The germline V and J ends were trimmed by 6 bases and 2 bases, with 11 bases remaining between them. CDR3 length: 13 amino acids. Germline CDR1 SEHNR, CDR2 FQNEAQ (reference sequence).